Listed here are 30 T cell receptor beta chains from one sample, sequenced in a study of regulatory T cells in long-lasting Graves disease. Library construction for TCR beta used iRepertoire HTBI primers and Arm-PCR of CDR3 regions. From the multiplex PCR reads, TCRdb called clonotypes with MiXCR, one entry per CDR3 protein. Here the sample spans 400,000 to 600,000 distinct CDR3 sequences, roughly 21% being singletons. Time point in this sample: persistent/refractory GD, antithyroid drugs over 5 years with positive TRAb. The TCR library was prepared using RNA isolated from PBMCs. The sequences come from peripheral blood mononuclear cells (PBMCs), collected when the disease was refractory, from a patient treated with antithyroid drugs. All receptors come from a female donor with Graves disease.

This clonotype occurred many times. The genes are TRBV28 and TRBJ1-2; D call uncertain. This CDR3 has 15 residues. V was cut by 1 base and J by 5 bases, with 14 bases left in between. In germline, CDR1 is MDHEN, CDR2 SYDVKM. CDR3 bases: TGTGCCAGCAGTTTATATTCACCAGACATATATGGCTACACCTTC. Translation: CASSLYSPDIYGYTF.

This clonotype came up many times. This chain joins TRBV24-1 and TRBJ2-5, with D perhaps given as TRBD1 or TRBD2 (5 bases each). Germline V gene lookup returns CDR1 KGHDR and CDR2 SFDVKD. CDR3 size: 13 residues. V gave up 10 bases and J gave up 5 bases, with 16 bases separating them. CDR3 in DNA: TGTGCCACTTCGACGGGGTCAGGGGAGACCCAGTACTTC. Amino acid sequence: CATSTGSGETQYF.

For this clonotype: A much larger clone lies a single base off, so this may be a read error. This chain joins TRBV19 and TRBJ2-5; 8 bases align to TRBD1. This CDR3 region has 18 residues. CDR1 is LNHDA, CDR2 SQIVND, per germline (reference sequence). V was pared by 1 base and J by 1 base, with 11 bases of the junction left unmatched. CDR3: CASSIGASRGQVQETQYF. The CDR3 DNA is TGTGCCAGTAGTATAGGGGCGTCTCGGGGACAGGTCCAAGAGACCCAGTACTTC.

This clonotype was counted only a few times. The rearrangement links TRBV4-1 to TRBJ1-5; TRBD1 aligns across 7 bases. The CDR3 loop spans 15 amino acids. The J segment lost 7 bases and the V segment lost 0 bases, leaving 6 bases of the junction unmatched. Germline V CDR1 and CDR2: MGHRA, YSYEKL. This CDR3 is CASSQDRQGRQPQHF. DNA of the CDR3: TGCGCCAGCAGCCAAGATCGACAGGGTAGACAGCCCCAGCATTTT.

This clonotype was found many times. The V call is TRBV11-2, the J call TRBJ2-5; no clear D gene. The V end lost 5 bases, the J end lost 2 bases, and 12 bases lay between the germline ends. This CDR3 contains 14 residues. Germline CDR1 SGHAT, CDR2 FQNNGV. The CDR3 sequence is CASSKGALQETQYF. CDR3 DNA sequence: TGTGCCAGCAGCAAGGGTGCCCTTCAAGAGACCCAGTACTTC.

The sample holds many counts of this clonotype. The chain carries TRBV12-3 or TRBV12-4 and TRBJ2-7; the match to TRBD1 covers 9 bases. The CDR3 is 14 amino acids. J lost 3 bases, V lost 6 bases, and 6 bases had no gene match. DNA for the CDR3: TGTGCCAGCAGCCTCGGACAGGGGAACTACGAGCAGTACTTC. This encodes CASSLGQGNYEQYF.

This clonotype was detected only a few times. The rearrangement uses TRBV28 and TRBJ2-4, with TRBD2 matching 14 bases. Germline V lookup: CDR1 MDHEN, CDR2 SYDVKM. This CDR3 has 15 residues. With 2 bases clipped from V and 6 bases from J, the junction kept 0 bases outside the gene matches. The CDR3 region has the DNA TGTGCCAGCAGTTTAGGGACTAGCGGGAGAAACATTCAGTACTTC. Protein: CASSLGTSGRNIQYF.

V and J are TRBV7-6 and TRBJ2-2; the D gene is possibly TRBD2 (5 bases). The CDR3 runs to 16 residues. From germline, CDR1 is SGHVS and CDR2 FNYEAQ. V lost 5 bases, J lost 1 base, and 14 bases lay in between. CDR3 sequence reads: CASSPDPAVNTGELFF. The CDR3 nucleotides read TGTGCCAGCAGCCCGGATCCAGCGGTGAACACCGGGGAGCTGTTTTTT. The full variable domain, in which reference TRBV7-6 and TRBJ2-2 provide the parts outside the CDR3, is GAGVSQSPRYKVTKRGQDVALRCDPISGHVSLYWYRQALGQGPEFLTYFNYEAQQDKSGLPNDRFSAERPEGSISTLTIQRTEQRDSAMYRCASSPDPAVNTGELFFGEGSRLTVL.

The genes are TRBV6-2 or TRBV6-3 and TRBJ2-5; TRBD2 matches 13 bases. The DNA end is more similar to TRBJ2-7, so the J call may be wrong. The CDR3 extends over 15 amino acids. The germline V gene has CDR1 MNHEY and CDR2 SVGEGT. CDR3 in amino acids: CASSFGTSGIHEQYF. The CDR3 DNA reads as TGTGCCAGCAGTTTTGGGACTAGCGGGATCCACGAGCAGTACTTC.

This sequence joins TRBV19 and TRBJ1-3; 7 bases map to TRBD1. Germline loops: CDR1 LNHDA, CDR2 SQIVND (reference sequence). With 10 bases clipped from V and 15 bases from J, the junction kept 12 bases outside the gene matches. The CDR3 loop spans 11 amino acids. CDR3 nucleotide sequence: TGTGCCACCACCGGGACAGCGGCGTCATATTTT. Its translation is CATTGTAASYF.

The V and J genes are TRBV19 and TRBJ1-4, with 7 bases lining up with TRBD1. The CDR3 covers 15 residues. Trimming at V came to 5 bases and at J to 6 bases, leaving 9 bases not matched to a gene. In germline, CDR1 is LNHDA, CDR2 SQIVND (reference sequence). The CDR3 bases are TGTGCCAGTAGTGAGAGGACAGGAGGTGATGAAAAACTGTTTTTT. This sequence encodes CASSERTGGDEKLFF.

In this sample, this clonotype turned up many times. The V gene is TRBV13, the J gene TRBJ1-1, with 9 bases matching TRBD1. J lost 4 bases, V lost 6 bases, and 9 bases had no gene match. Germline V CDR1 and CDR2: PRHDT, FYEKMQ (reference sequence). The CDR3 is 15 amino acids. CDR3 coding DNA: TGTGCCAGCAGTGACACAGGGGGCGCGGGCACTGAAGCTTTCTTT. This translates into CASSDTGGAGTEAFF.

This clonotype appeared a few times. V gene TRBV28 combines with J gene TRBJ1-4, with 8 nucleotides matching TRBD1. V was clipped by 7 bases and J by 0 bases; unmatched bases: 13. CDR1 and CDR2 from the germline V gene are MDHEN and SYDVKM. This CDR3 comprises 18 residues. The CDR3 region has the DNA TGTGCCAGCACCCCCGTCCAGGGGGCTCATGCAACTAATGAAAAACTGTTTTTT. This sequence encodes CASTPVQGAHATNEKLFF.

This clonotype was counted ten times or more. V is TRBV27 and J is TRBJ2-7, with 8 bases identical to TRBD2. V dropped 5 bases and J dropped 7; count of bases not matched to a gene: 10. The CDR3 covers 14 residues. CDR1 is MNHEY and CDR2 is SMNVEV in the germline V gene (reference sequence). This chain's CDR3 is CASSPELAADEQYF. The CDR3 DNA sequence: TGTGCCAGCAGTCCTGAACTAGCGGCTGATGAGCAGTACTTC.

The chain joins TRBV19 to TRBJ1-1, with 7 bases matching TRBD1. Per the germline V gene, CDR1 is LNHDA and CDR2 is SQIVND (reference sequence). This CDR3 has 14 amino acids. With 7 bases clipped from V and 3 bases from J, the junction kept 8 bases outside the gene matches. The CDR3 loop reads CASTSSTGHTEAFF. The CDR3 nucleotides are TGTGCCAGTACCTCCTCGACAGGGCACACTGAAGCTTTCTTT.

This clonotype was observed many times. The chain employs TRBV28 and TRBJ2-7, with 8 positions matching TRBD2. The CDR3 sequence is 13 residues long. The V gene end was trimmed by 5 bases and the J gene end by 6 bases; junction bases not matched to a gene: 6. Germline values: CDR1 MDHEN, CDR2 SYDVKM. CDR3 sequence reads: CASSPSGRGEQYF. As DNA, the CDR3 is TGTGCCAGCAGTCCTAGCGGGCGGGGCGAGCAGTACTTC.

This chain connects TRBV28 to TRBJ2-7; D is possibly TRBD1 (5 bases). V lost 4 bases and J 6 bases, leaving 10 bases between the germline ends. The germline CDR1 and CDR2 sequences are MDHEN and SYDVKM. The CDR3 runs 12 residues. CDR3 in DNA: TGTGCCAGCAGTTCAGGGTGGAGCGAGCAGTACTTC. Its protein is CASSSGWSEQYF. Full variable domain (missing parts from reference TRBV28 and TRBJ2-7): DVKVTQSSRYLVKRTGEKVFLECVQDMDHENMFWYRQDPGLGLRLIYFSYDVKMKEKGDIPEGYSVSREKKERFSLILESASTNQTSMYLCASSSGWSEQYFGPGTRLTVT.

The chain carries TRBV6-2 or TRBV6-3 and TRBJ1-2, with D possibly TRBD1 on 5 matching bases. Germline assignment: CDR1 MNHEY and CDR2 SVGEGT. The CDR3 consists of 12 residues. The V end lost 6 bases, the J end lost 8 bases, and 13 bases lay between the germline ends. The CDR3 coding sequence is TGTGCCAGCAGGCAGGGCGCAGTCGGCTACACCTTC. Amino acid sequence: CASRQGAVGYTF.

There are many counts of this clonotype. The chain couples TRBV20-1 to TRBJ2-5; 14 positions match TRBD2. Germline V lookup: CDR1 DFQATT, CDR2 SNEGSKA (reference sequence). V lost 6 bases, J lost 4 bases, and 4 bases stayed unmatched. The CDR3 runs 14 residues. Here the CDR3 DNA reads TGCAGTGCGGTGGGACTAGCGGGAGCAGAGACCCAGTACTTC. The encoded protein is CSAVGLAGAETQYF.

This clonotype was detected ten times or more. DNA for the CDR3: TGTGCCAGCAGTGAAGACAGGGGGCTCTACGAGCAGTACTTC. It specifies CASSEDRGLYEQYF. The chain carries TRBV2 and TRBJ2-7, with 9 bases lining up with TRBD1. The V gene's germline CDR1 is SNHLY and CDR2 FYNNEI. With 1 base clipped from V and 3 bases from J, the junction kept 1 base outside the gene matches. This CDR3 spans 14 amino acids.

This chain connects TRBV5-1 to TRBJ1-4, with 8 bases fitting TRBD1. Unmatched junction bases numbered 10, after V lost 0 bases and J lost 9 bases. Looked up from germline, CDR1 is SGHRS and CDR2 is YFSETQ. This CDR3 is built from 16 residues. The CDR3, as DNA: TGCGCCAGCAGCTTGGCCGGACAGGGCACTATCCAAAAACTGTTTTTT. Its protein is CASSLAGQGTIQKLFF.

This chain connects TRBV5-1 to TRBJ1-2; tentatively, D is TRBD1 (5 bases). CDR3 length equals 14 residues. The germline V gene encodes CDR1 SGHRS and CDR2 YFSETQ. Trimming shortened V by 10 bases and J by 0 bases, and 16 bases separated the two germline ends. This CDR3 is CACREGASNYGYTF. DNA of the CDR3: TGCGCCTGCCGAGAAGGGGCATCTAACTATGGCTACACCTTC.

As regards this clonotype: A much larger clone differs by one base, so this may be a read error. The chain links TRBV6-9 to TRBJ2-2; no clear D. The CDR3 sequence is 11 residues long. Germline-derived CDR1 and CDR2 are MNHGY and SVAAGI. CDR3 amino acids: CARSYAGELFF. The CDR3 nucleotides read TGTGCCAGGAGTTACGCGGGGGAGCTGTTTTTT.

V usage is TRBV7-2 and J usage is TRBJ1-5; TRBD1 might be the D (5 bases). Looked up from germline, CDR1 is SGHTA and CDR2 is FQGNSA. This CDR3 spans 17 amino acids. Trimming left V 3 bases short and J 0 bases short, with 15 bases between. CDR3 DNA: TGTGCCAGCAGCTTTTGGGCAGGGCCGTATAGCAATCAGCCCCAGCATTTT. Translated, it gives CASSFWAGPYSNQPQHF.

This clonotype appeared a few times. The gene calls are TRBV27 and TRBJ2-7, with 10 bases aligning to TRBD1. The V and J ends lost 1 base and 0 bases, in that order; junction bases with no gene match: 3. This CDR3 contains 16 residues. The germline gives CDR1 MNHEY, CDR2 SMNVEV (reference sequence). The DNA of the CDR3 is TGTGCCAGCAGTTTATTCGGGGACAGGGGCTCCTACGAGCAGTACTTC. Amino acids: CASSLFGDRGSYEQYF.

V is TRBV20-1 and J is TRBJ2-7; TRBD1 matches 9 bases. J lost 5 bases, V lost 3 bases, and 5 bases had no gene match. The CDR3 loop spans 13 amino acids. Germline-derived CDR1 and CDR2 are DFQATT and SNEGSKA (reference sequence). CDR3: CSARATGGDEQYF. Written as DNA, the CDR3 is TGCAGTGCTAGGGCTACAGGGGGCGACGAGCAGTACTTC.

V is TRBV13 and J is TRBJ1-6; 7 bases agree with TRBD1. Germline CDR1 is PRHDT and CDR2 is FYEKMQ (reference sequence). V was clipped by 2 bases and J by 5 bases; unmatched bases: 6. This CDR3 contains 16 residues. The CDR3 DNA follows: TGTGCCAGCAGCTTACGCGGGCAGGGGGATAATTCACCCCTCCACTTT. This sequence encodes CASSLRGQGDNSPLHF.

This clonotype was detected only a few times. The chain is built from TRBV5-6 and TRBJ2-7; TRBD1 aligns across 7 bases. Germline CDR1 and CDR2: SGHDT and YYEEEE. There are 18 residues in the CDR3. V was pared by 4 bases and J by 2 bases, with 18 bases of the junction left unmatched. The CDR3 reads CASSLVYTATGNTYEQYF. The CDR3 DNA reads TGTGCCAGCAGCCTCGTCTACACCGCGACAGGGAATACCTACGAGCAGTACTTC. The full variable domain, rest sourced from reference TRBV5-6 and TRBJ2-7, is DAGVTQSPTHLIKTRGQQVTLRCSPKSGHDTVSWYQQALGQGPQFIFQYYEEEERQRGNFPDRFSGHQFPNYSSELNVNALLLGDSALYLCASSLVYTATGNTYEQYFGPGTRLTVT.

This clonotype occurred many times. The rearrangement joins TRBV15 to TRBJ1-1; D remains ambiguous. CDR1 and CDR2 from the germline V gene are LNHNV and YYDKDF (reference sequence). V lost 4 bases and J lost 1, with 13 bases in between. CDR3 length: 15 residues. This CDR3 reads CATSKPSTANTEAFF. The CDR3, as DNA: TGTGCCACCAGCAAGCCATCGACTGCGAACACTGAAGCTTTCTTT.

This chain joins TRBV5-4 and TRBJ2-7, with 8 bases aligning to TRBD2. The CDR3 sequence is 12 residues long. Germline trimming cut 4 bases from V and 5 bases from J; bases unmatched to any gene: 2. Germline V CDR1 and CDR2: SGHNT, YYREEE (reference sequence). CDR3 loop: CASSRGGNEQYF. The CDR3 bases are TGTGCCAGCAGCCGGGGGGGGAACGAGCAGTACTTC.